The 29 T cell receptor beta chains below were found in one sample sequenced in a study of T cells and Merkel cell carcinoma outcomes. Here immunoSEQ multiplex PCR was the method, and the copy in TCRdb shows in-frame clones only, minus some. The sample lists fewer than 25,000 clones, about 80% occurring once. The source material was tumor tissue from Merkel cell carcinoma. The receptors here all came from a human donor with Merkel cell carcinoma.

The rearrangement uses TRBV29-1 and TRBJ2-1; D may be TRBD1 (6 bases). Looked up from germline, CDR1 is SQVTM and CDR2 is ANQGSEA. The germline V and J ends were trimmed by 7 bases and 7 bases, with 20 bases remaining between them. The CDR3 runs to 14 residues. CDR3 nucleotides: TGCAGCGCCAGTAGTAACAGGGTATGGAATGAGCAGTTCTTC. This encodes CSASSNRVWNEQFF.

This clone was counted a single time. The genes are TRBV6-1 and TRBJ1-5; D gene unclear. Germline lookup yields CDR1 MNHNS and CDR2 SASEGT. This CDR3 is built from 12 residues. Trimming removed 4 bases from V and 7 bases from J, with 8 bases in between. CDR3 nucleotide sequence: TGTGCCAGCAGTGGCCGCGAGCAGCCCCAGCATTTT. It is translated as CASSGREQPQHF.

J is TRBJ1-1 and V is TRBV5-6, with D maybe TRBD1 (5 bases). Germline assignment: CDR1 SGHDT and CDR2 YYEEEE. The CDR3 is 13 residues long. The germline V and J ends were trimmed by 4 bases and 2 bases, with 9 bases remaining between them. The CDR3 nucleotides read TGTGCCAGCAGCCCACAGGTCAACACTGAAGCTTTCTTT. It is translated as CASSPQVNTEAFF.

CDR3 region: CAIRDRGRNYEQYF. CDR3 nucleotide sequence: TGTGCCATCAGGGACAGGGGACGGAACTACGAGCAGTACTTC. V gene TRBV10-3 combines with J gene TRBJ2-7; 9 nucleotides agree with TRBD1. CDR3 length equals 14 residues. The germline V gene has CDR1 ENHRY and CDR2 SYGVKD. With 6 bases clipped from V and 3 bases from J, the junction kept 6 bases outside the gene matches.

The chain couples TRBV9 to TRBJ2-6; unclear D gene. The CDR3 totals 11 residues. Between the trimmed V and J ends, which lost 3 bases and 9 bases, there was a span of 4 bases. Per the germline V gene, CDR1 is SGDLS and CDR2 is YYNGEE. The CDR3 loop reads CASSAHNVLTF. The CDR3 DNA reads as TGTGCCAGCAGCGCCCACAACGTCCTGACTTTC.

Notes on this clone: At one of its ends the junction is not consistent with the germline gene, which may arise from a read error. This chain uses TRBV10-3 with TRBJ1-3; D ambiguous. The CDR3 is 19 amino acids. The V gene's germline CDR1 is ENHRY and CDR2 SYGVKD. The CDR3 nucleotides are TGTGCCATCAGGGAGTTCGGGGTCCGACCTTTAAGCTCTGGAAACACCATATATTTT. Translation gives CAIREFGVRPLSSGNTIYF.

The chain uses TRBV30 and TRBJ1-3; 7 bases line up with TRBD1. CDR1 is GTSNPN and CDR2 is SVGIG in the germline V gene (reference sequence). J gave up 0 bases and V 2 bases, and 7 bases lay outside the gene matches. The CDR3 length is 16 residues. CDR3 sequence: CAWSPLTGRSGNTIYF. CDR3 bases: TGTGCCTGGAGTCCTTTGACAGGGCGCTCTGGAAACACCATATATTTT.

J is TRBJ1-1 and V is TRBV14, with D perhaps matching TRBD1 (5 bases). The CDR3 length is 13 residues. Germline V gene lookup returns CDR1 SGHDN and CDR2 FVKESK. V lost 1 base and J lost 8, with 11 bases in between. The CDR3 is CASSQVEGLEAFF. The CDR3 DNA reads TGTGCCAGCAGCCAAGTAGAGGGACTAGAAGCTTTCTTT.

This chain uses TRBV7-9 with TRBJ1-2, with a possible D match to TRBD1 (5 bases). The CDR3 totals 13 residues. Germline values: CDR1 SEHNR, CDR2 FQNEAQ (reference sequence). Trimming removed 1 base at V and 6 bases at J, with 9 bases between. The DNA for the CDR3 is TGTGCCAGCAGCTTAGGGACACAGGATGGCTACACCTTC. It codes for CASSLGTQDGYTF.

The chain combines TRBV5-6 with TRBJ2-3, with D unresolved. The germline V gene has CDR1 SGHDT and CDR2 YYEEEE. This CDR3 comprises 14 residues. V lost 0 bases and J lost 2, with 7 bases in between. CDR3 DNA: TGTGCCAGCAGCTTGGAGGCAGTCACAGATACGCAGTATTTT. This codes for CASSLEAVTDTQYF.

The V and J genes are TRBV29-1 and TRBJ2-7; D is possibly TRBD2 (5 bases). Trimming took off 7 bases at V and 3 bases at J, with 16 bases between the two ends. There are 13 residues in the CDR3. Germline lookup yields CDR1 SQVTM and CDR2 ANQGSEA. CDR3 nucleotide sequence: TGCAGCGCCGCGGGTCCTCGAAACTACGAGCAGTACTTC. This sequence encodes CSAAGPRNYEQYF.

V is TRBV13 and J is TRBJ1-1; no definite D call. V was shortened by 0 bases and J by 6 bases, with 11 bases between the two germline ends. The CDR3 covers 14 residues. Germline CDR1 and CDR2: PRHDT and FYEKMQ (reference sequence). The CDR3 sequence: CASSLGDLRAEAFF. In DNA form, the CDR3 reads TGTGCCAGCAGCTTAGGAGATTTGCGAGCTGAAGCTTTCTTT.

This sequence joins TRBV19 and TRBJ2-3, with D unresolved. Trimming stripped 8 bases from V and 8 bases from J, with 8 bases between. CDR1 LNHDA and CDR2 SQIVND come from the germline V gene (reference sequence). The CDR3 spans 10 residues. CDR3 residues: CASGGPTQYF. CDR3 nucleotide sequence: TGTGCCAGTGGTGGTCCTACGCAGTATTTT.

The chain recombines TRBV20-1 with TRBJ1-1; 7 nucleotides line up with TRBD1. The CDR3 is 10 residues long. Trimming took 6 bases from V and 10 from J; bases not matched to a gene: 5. Germline assignment: CDR1 DFQATT and CDR2 SNEGSKA (reference sequence). The CDR3, as DNA: TGCAGTGCCCTACAGGGGAGAGCTTTCTTT. As protein: CSALQGRAFF.

The genes are TRBV7-6 and TRBJ2-7; D might be TRBD1 or TRBD2, each matching 5 bases. From germline, CDR1 is SGHVS and CDR2 FNYEAQ. This CDR3 is 15 amino acids long. V was shortened by 6 bases and J by 5 bases, with 20 bases between the two germline ends. The CDR3 region has the DNA TGTGCCAGCAGTCCCGTAGTAGCTATGGGGGACGAGCAGTACTTC. Translating gives CASSPVVAMGDEQYF.

The V gene is TRBV6-6, the J gene TRBJ2-7; the D gene is possibly TRBD1 (6 bases). The CDR3 contains 11 residues. V dropped 6 bases and J dropped 6 bases, with 9 bases sitting between them. Germline CDR1 reads MNHNY; CDR2 reads SVGAGI (reference sequence). Written as DNA, the CDR3 is TGTGCCAGCAGCCCAGGGGTCGAGCAGTACTTC. Amino acids: CASSPGVEQYF.

The V call is TRBV10-3, the J call TRBJ2-2, with D tentatively TRBD1 (6 bases). CDR3 size: 14 residues. In germline, CDR1 is ENHRY, CDR2 SYGVKD. V shed 11 bases and J shed 3 bases, with 16 bases lying between them. The CDR3 spells CASKYRADTGELFF. Here the CDR3 DNA reads TGTGCCTCAAAGTACAGGGCTGACACCGGGGAGCTGTTTTTT.

The chain links TRBV5-6 to TRBJ2-1, with 10 bases aligning to TRBD2. Germline V gene lookup returns CDR1 SGHDT and CDR2 YYEEEE. This CDR3 comprises 18 residues. V lost 4 bases to trimming and J lost 9 bases; unmatched junction nucleotides: 19. The CDR3 DNA follows: TGTGCCAGCAGCCAAATCTTAGGGAGCGGGGGGGCCTCAGTTGAGCAGTTCTTC. Translation: CASSQILGSGGASVEQFF. Full variable domain (rest looked up from reference TRBV5-6 and TRBJ2-1): DAGVTQSPTHLIKTRGQQVTLRCSPKSGHDTVSWYQQALGQGPQFIFQYYEEEERQRGNFPDRFSGHQFPNYSSELNVNALLLGDSALYLCASSQILGSGGASVEQFFGPGTRLTVL.

This clone has just one count. V and J are TRBV27 and TRBJ1-2; D is ambiguous. The CDR3 is made up of 15 amino acids. The germline gives CDR1 MNHEY, CDR2 SMNVEV (reference sequence). With 7 bases removed from V and 4 bases from J, the gap between germline ends came to 19 bases. The CDR3, as DNA: TGTGCCAGCAATACTTGGGATGGGCAGGTCTATGGCTACACCTTC. Translating it yields CASNTWDGQVYGYTF.

This clone ranks as large. The gene calls are TRBV5-4 and TRBJ2-7; D ambiguous. The CDR3 runs 12 residues. Germline V gene sequence: CDR1 SGHNT, CDR2 YYREEE (reference sequence). The ends were cut back, 4 bases at V and 3 bases at J, with 8 bases in the middle. The CDR3, as DNA: TGTGCCAGCAGCGTGGACGGCTACGAGCAGTACTTC. Its protein is CASSVDGYEQYF.

Here the CDR3 reads CASSQGLAPDYEQYF. Written as DNA, the CDR3 is TGCGCCAGCAGCCAGGGACTAGCCCCAGACTACGAGCAGTACTTC. V usage is TRBV4-1 and J usage is TRBJ2-7, with 9 bases fitting TRBD2. V trimming: 3 bases; J trimming: 3 bases; junction bases outside the gene matches: 6. This CDR3 has 15 amino acids. Germline V gene lookup returns CDR1 MGHRA and CDR2 YSYEKL.

This chain connects TRBV28 to TRBJ2-1; 14 positions agree with TRBD2. This CDR3 comprises 17 residues. CDR1 is MDHEN and CDR2 is SYDVKM in the germline V gene. J lost 2 bases, V lost 6 bases, and 6 bases had no gene match. CDR3 residues: CASRWTSGRPTYNEQFF. CDR3 nucleotide sequence: TGTGCCAGCAGATGGACTAGCGGGAGGCCCACCTACAATGAGCAGTTCTTC.

The chain carries TRBV7-2 and TRBJ1-1; TRBD1 matches 7 bases. Germline V gives CDR1 SGHTA, CDR2 FQGNSA. The junction had 9 bases not matched to a gene; V was cut back by 5 bases and J by 6 bases. The length of the CDR3 is 14 residues. CDR3 sequence reads: CASSKQGLRSEAFF. The CDR3 DNA reads TGTGCCAGCAGCAAACAGGGGTTACGTTCTGAAGCTTTCTTT.

This chain uses TRBV11-2 with TRBJ2-7, with a possible D match to TRBD1 (5 bases). This CDR3 has 16 amino acids. V gave up 5 bases and J gave up 0 bases, with 17 bases separating them. The germline CDR1 and CDR2 sequences are SGHAT and FQNNGV. The CDR3 sequence is CASSPWRTQGSYEQYF. The CDR3 DNA is TGTGCCAGCAGCCCGTGGCGTACCCAGGGCTCCTACGAGCAGTACTTC.

The CDR3 loop is CATGRDRASQPQHF. DNA for the CDR3: TGTGCCACCGGACGGGACAGGGCAAGTCAGCCCCAGCATTTT. This chain uses TRBV15 with TRBJ1-5; 9 bases agree with TRBD1. Trimming at V came to 8 bases and at J to 6 bases, leaving 8 bases not matched to a gene. The CDR3 sequence is 14 residues long. Germline loops: CDR1 LNHNV, CDR2 YYDKDF (reference sequence).

The genes are TRBV5-6 and TRBJ1-1; unclear D gene. Germline values: CDR1 SGHDT, CDR2 YYEEEE. The CDR3 covers 13 residues. V gave up 4 bases and J gave up 5 bases, with 12 bases separating them. The CDR3 region has the DNA TGTGCCAGCAGCCTATTCCGAGGGACTGAAGCTTTCTTT. As protein: CASSLFRGTEAFF. The complete variable domain, with remaining parts taken from reference TRBV5-6 and TRBJ1-1, reads DAGVTQSPTHLIKTRGQQVTLRCSPKSGHDTVSWYQQALGQGPQFIFQYYEEEERQRGNFPDRFSGHQFPNYSSELNVNALLLGDSALYLCASSLFRGTEAFFGQGTRLTVV.

The V gene is TRBV11-2, the J gene TRBJ2-7; D unclear. Germline CDR1 is SGHAT and CDR2 is FQNNGV. Trimming pared 8 bases from V and 1 base from J, leaving 12 bases between. This CDR3 has 13 residues. The CDR3 DNA is TGTGCCAGCTTAGGTGGCGGATCCTACGAGCAGTACTTC. It encodes CASLGGGSYEQYF.

This clone was counted a few times. V usage is TRBV30 and J usage is TRBJ2-7; possible D gene TRBD1, 6 bases. Trimming cost V 2 bases and J 6 bases, with 17 bases left between them. CDR3 length: 14 amino acids. CDR1 is GTSNPN and CDR2 is SVGIG in the germline V gene (reference sequence). CDR3 loop: CAWSLQGRILEQYF. The DNA of the CDR3 is TGTGCCTGGAGTCTGCAGGGGAGAATACTCGAGCAGTACTTC.

V and J are TRBV5-1 and TRBJ2-2; 11 bases align to TRBD1. V gave up 4 bases and J gave up 10 bases; unmatched junction bases: 9. This CDR3 has 15 amino acids. Germline CDR1 SGHRS, CDR2 YFSETQ. CDR3 sequence: CASSDGQGATLELFF. CDR3 DNA: TGCGCCAGCAGCGACGGACAGGGGGCCACCCTGGAGCTGTTTTTT.